This is a list of T cell receptor beta chains from one sample in a study of blood T cells in healthy people across ages. Each CDR3 protein gets one entry after TCRdb re-called the 5' RACE reads with MiXCR. The table shows about 800,000 distinct CDR3 sequences, with roughly 60% occurring only once. Sequencing was performed on blood. These TCRs come from a young man in good health. Both conserved end residues are part of each CDR3.

v_call	j_call	cdr3_aa
TRBV7-9	TRBJ2-5	CASSLAAVQETQYF
TRBV25-1	TRBJ2-4	CASTITGGGEQYF
TRBV29-1	TRBJ1-2	CSVEIRGGYGYTF
TRBV7-2	TRBJ2-3	CASTRDFSTDTQYF
TRBV15	-	CATSRGDLYNEQYF
TRBV5-1	TRBJ2-1	CASSLVSSGGSAQFF
TRBV20-1	TRBJ2-5	CSATTSGAQETQYF
TRBV20-1	TRBJ1-2	CSARMGANYGYTF
TRBV27	TRBJ2-7	CASSLRWSYEQYF
TRBV6-1	TRBJ2-7	CASSLNWSSYEQYF
TRBV6-2/TRBV6-3	TRBJ1-5	CASLDRSNQPQHF
TRBV7-6	TRBJ2-5	CASSRLPQGVNEETQYF
TRBV4-2	TRBJ2-5	CASSRGTIAGTQETQYF
TRBV18	TRBJ2-7	CASSPGGQENSYEQYF
TRBV29-1	TRBJ2-7	CSAWGQGNYEQYF
TRBV7-2	TRBJ2-1	CASSLDWGDEQFF
TRBV20-1	TRBJ1-5	CSAPQFSASNQPQHF
TRBV12-3/TRBV12-4	TRBJ2-7	CVKTGTRQSYEQYF
TRBV5-4	-	CASSTGTTRETQYF
TRBV28	TRBJ2-7	CASSKTATSYEQYF
TRBV20-1	TRBJ1-2	CSVHGSYGYTF
TRBV4-1	TRBJ1-2	CASSQVTGSSWANGYTF
TRBV7-2	TRBJ2-3	CASSPGLAVDTQYF
TRBV10-3	TRBJ1-1	CAISAEGNTEAFF
TRBV7-2	TRBJ2-1	CASSLVSLGGGRNEQFF
TRBV7-3	-	CASSSGPSESGKETQYF
TRBV3-1	TRBJ2-1	CASSQGRGARDEQFF
TRBV13	TRBJ2-7	CASSLRGQGPYEQYF
TRBV6-5	TRBJ2-1	CASIKDREQFF
TRBV7-2	TRBJ2-7	CASSLSSLIEQYF
TRBV3-1	TRBJ2-1	CASSQEGTPYLFF
TRBV10-3	TRBJ2-7	CAISGGQGWDEQYF
TRBV6-1	TRBJ1-2	CASSAGTGVGSNYGYTF
TRBV15	TRBJ2-3	CATSRDYGLAPYTDTQYF
TRBV9	TRBJ2-1	CASSVEVPDEQFF
TRBV7-2	TRBJ1-5	CASSRRDQPQHF
TRBV20-1	TRBJ1-1	CSAPGEAEAFF
TRBV12-3/TRBV12-4	TRBJ2-2	CASSLSGRSGELFF
TRBV6-5	TRBJ2-5	CASSYLDRSKETQYF
TRBV9	TRBJ2-3	CASSVVPGDTTDTQYF
TRBV11-1	TRBJ2-3	CASSRYTMIALDTQYF
TRBV3-1	TRBJ2-4	CASSHPLAGGLNIQYF
TRBV7-3	TRBJ2-1	CASSLMGTVNNEQFF
TRBV4-3	TRBJ2-7	CASSQDRTSSYEQYF